The clone carrying this T cell receptor (beta chain) turned up a few times. Its antigen is as yet unknown. One base away lies a much larger clone, so this may be a sequencing read error. The CDR3 is 13 amino acids. V was clipped by 5 bases and J by 7 bases, with 14 bases between them. Germline V lookup: CDR1 MNHEY, CDR2 SMNVEV (reference sequence). Genomic DNA served as template for TCR beta VDJ and CDR3 profiling. TCRdb processed the reads anew with MiXCR; each CDR3 protein has one entry. The sample carries 120,000 or so distinct CDR3 sequences, over 30% recorded once. The sample is drawn from a study of CD8+CD57+ T cells in acquired aplastic anemia. Overall study context: DNA recovered from sorted CD4+ and CD8+ cells had a mean of approximately 3.5 ug.

Study-wide results and caveats: Between patients and controls, CD8+ Simpson's diversity did not vary significantly. The study identified twenty-nine CD8+ CDR3 sequences shared by patients and controls.

The authors sequenced patients whose flow cytometry had shown CD8+CD57+ cell expansion. Among the patients, all had severe acquired aplastic anemia. The V gene is TRBV27, the J gene TRBJ2-5; D gene ambiguous. This receptor was taken from a human donor with aplastic anemia. Sequencing input: sorted CD4+, CD8+, or CD8+CD57+ T cells (not recorded which) from PBMCs. CDR3 sequence (DNA): TGTGCCAGCAGTCCTCGACCTTGGGGGACCCAGTACTTC. Its protein product is CASSPRPWGTQYF.